This T cell receptor beta chain was captured by sequencing in a study of T cells in Graves' hyperthyroidism and ophthalmopathy. Whole-study findings and limits: A 13 V-J signature model discriminated ophthalmopathy versus stable hyperthyroidism.

In patients aged 18 to 65, hyperthyroidism was newly diagnosed, with duration under 2 months. Remarks on this clonotype: What it binds is not known.

Trimming took off 3 bases at V and 7 bases at J, with 12 bases between the two ends. The CDR3 has 13 amino acids. Amplified TCR beta CDR3 regions came from RNA transcripts. The TCR CDR3 first-round RT-PCR relied on the HTBI primer set. Each CDR3 protein gets one entry after TCRdb re-called the multiplex PCR reads with MiXCR. The sample holds around 350,000 distinct CDR3 sequences, 17% seen once. The clonotype originates from a young woman with Graves' hyperthyroidism that later progressed to Graves' ophthalmopathy. This rearrangement joins TRBV12-3 or TRBV12-4 to TRBJ1-1; no definite D call. Sequenced input: blood. The CDR3 spells CASSFLTHVEAFF. In nucleotides, the CDR3 is TGTGCCAGCAGTTTCCTAACCCATGTTGAAGCTTTCTTT.